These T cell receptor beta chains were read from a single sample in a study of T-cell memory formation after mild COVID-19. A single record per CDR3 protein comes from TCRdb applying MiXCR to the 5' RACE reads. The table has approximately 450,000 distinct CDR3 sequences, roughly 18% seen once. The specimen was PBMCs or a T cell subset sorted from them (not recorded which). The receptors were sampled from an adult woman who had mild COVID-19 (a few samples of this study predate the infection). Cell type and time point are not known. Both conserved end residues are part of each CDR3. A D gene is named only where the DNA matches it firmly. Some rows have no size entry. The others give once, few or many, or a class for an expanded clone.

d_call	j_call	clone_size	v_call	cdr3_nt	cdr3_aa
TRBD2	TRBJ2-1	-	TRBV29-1	TGCAGCGTTGGAGGGAAGACTAGCGGGGAGTACAATGAGCAGTTCTTC	CSVGGKTSGEYNEQFF
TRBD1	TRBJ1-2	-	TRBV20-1	TGCAGTGCTGACACATGGGACAGCCACTATGGCTACACCTTC	CSADTWDSHYGYTF
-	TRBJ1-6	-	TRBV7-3	TGTGCCAGCAGCTTAGCGCATGGTAATTCACCCCTCCACTTT	CASSLAHGNSPLHF
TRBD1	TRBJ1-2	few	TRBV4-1	TGCGCCAGCAGCCAAGTGGACAGGTTCCTTGGTGGCTACACCTTC	CASSQVDRFLGGYTF
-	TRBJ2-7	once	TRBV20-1	TGCAGTGCTATTAGGAGCTCCTACGAGCAGTACTTC	CSAIRSSYEQYF
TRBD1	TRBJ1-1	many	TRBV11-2	TGTGCCAGCAGCTTCGGGACAGGGAACACTGAAGCTTTCTTT	CASSFGTGNTEAFF
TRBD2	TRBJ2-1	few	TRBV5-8	TGTGCCAGCAGCTTTTACCCAGCGGGAGGGCCATATGAGCAGTTCTTC	CASSFYPAGGPYEQFF
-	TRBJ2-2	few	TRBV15	TGTGCCACCAGCAGAGTTCGGGACACCGGGGAGCTGTTTTTT	CATSRVRDTGELFF
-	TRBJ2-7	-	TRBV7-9	TGTGCCAGCAGCTTAGGCGAAGGGGGCTACGAGCAGTACTTC	CASSLGEGGYEQYF
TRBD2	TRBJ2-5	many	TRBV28	TGTGCCAGCAGCCCCTTTAGGGGAGGGCAAGAGACCCAGTACTTC	CASSPFRGGQETQYF
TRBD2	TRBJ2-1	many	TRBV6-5	TGTGCCAGCAGTTACTCTAGCGGGGGGGCAAGCTACAATGAGCAGTTCTTC	CASSYSSGGASYNEQFF
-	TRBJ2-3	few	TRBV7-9	TGTGCCAGCAGCCCCGAAAGACTAGTAGTCACAGATACGCAGTATTTT	CASSPERLVVTDTQYF
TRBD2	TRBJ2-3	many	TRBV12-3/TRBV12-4	TGTGCCAGCAGGCGCGGGGGGGGCACAGATACGCAGTATTTT	CASRRGGGTDTQYF
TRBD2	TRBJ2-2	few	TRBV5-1	TGCGCCAGCAGCGAGACTAGCGGGGTTACCGGGGAGCTGTTTTTT	CASSETSGVTGELFF
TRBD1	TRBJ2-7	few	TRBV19	TGTGCCAGTACCCCCGGACAGGGGCGCTACGAGCAGTACTTC	CASTPGQGRYEQYF
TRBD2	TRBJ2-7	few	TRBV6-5	TGTGCCAGCAGTTCAAGCCTAGCGGATACCTACGAGCAGTACTTC	CASSSSLADTYEQYF
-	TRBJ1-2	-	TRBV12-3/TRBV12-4	TGTGCCAGCAGGGCGAGGCCCTCGGCTGGCTACACCTTC	CASRARPSAGYTF
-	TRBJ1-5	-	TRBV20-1	TGCAGTGCTAGAGATGTCAGCTACAATCAGCCCCAGCATTTT	CSARDVSYNQPQHF
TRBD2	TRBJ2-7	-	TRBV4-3	TGCGCCAGCAGCCAGCACGGGACTAGCGGGAGCTACGAGCAGTACTTC	CASSQHGTSGSYEQYF
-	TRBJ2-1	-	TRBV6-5	TGTGCCAGCAGTCAACTCGGCCTCCCCTACAATGAGCAGTTCTTC	CASSQLGLPYNEQFF
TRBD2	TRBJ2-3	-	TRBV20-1	TGCAGTGCCCCAGTGGCGGGAGACACAGATACGCAGTATTTT	CSAPVAGDTDTQYF
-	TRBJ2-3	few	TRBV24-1	TGTGCCACCGGACAGAACACAGATACGCAGTATTTT	CATGQNTDTQYF
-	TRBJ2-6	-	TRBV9	TGTGCCAGCAGCGATCGACAGGGACTGAAAGTCCTGACTTTC	CASSDRQGLKVLTF
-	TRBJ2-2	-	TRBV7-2	TGTGCCAGCAGCTTTATGAACACCGGGGAGCTGTTTTTT	CASSFMNTGELFF
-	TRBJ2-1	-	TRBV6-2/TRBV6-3	TGTGCCAGCGGGAAGGGATACAATGAGCAGTTCTTC	CASGKGYNEQFF
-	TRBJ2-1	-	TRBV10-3	TGTGCCATCAGTAGCGGATCTGGCTCCTACAATGAGCAGTTCTTC	CAISSGSGSYNEQFF
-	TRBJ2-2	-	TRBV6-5	TGTGCCAGCAGTTACGCATGTGAAGGATCACAGAACACCGGGGAGCTGTTTTTT	CASSYACEGSQNTGELFF
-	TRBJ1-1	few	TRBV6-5	TGTGCCAGCAGTTACCGGCCCAGGGAGAACACTGAAGCTTTCTTT	CASSYRPRENTEAFF
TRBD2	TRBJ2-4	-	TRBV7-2	TGTGCCAGCAGCCCGGATGGGGGGGGGAAAAACATTCAGTACTTC	CASSPDGGGKNIQYF
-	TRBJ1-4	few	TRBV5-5	TGTGCCAGCAGCTCCCACCCTTCAGCAACTAATGAAAAACTGTTTTTT	CASSSHPSATNEKLFF
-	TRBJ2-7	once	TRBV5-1	TGCGCCAGCAGCTTGTCCCCCGGGTATCCCGAGTACGAGCAGTACTTC	CASSLSPGYPEYEQYF
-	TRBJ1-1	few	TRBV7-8	TGTGCCAGCAGCTTAGATCTAGGGGGCACTGAAGCTTTCTTT	CASSLDLGGTEAFF
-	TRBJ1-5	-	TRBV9	TGTGCCAGCAGCGTAGACGATCGGGATAGCAATCAGCCCCAGCATTTT	CASSVDDRDSNQPQHF
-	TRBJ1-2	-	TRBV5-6	TGTGCCAGCAGCCCGCTCGCGGCACTTACTAACTATGGCTACACCTTC	CASSPLAALTNYGYTF
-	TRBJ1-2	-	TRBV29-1	TGCAGCGTTCTTCTTCCAGGGAGGGAGGATGGCTACACCTTC	CSVLLPGREDGYTF
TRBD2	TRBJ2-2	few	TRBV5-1	TGCGCCAGCAGCTTGGAAAGCGGACTAGCCCCCGGGGAGCTGTTTTTT	CASSLESGLAPGELFF
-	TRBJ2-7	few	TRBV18	TGTGCCAGCTCACCAGGGGGGTTCTCGTACGAGCAGTACTTC	CASSPGGFSYEQYF
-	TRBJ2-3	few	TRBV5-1	TGCGCCAGCAACGGAGGCCATGGAGATACGCAGTATTTT	CASNGGHGDTQYF
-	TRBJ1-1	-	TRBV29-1	TGCAGCGTTCACTATAGGACAGAGAACACTGAAGCTTTCTTT	CSVHYRTENTEAFF
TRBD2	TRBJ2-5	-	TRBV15	TGTGCCACCCAGACTAGCGGGCATAGTATGGAGACCCAGTACTTC	CATQTSGHSMETQYF
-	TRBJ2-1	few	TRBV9	TGTGCCAGCAGCGTAGGATTGGGATCGGTAGAGCAGTTCTTC	CASSVGLGSVEQFF
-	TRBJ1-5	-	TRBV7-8	TGTGCCAGCACTTATGGGGGTCAGCCCCAGCATTTT	CASTYGGQPQHF
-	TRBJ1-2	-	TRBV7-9	TGTGCCAGCAGCTCCATAACATGGGGGGTAATTGGTGGCTACACCTTC	CASSSITWGVIGGYTF
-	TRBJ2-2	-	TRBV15	TGTGCCACCAGCAGAGATATCCGCGGTATCGGGGAGCTGTTTTTT	CATSRDIRGIGELFF
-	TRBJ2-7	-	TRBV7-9	TGTGCCAGCAGCGCCTCAACTGGGCGGCTGGCCTACGAGCAGTACTTC	CASSASTGRLAYEQYF
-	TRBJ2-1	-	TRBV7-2	TGTGCCAGCAGCTTAGTGGCCGGAGGCGCATACAATGAGCAGTTCTTC	CASSLVAGGAYNEQFF
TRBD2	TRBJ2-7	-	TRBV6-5	TGTGCCAGCAGAACTCGACTAGCGGGAACCTACGAGCAGTACTTC	CASRTRLAGTYEQYF
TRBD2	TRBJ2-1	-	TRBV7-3	TGTGCCAGCAGCTTCAGTCCGGGACTAGCGGGAGGGCAGTTCTTC	CASSFSPGLAGGQFF